This TCR beta chain was sequenced for a study of control samples from healthy donors and cancer patients. Libraries were prepared by immunoSEQ multiplex PCR; TCRdb keeps only in-frame clonotypes and omits some of them. The data show tens of thousands of clones, over 85% seen once. The CDR3 has 14 residues. Germline V lookup: CDR1 MNHEY, CDR2 SVGAGI. The V end lost 2 bases, the J end lost 6 bases, and 14 bases lay between the germline ends. The sequence was obtained from a woman in her 30s in good health. The sequencing sample was made of blood. The chain has TRBV6-5 and TRBJ2-7; TRBD2 is a possible D gene (5 bases). The CDR3 DNA is TGTGCCAGCAGTTACGAAGGGAGTTCTTGCGAGCAGTACTTC. It specifies CASSYEGSSCEQYF.